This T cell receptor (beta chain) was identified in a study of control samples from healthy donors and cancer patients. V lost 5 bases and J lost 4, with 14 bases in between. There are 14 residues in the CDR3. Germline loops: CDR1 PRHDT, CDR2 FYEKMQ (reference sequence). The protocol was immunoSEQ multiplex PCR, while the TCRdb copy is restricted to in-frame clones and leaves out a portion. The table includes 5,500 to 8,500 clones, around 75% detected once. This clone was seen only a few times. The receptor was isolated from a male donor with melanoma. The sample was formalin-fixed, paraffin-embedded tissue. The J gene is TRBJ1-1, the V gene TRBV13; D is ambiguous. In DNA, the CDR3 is TGTGCCAGCAGCCCCGTTCGAGGGTTCACTGAAGCTTTCTTT. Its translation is CASSPVRGFTEAFF.